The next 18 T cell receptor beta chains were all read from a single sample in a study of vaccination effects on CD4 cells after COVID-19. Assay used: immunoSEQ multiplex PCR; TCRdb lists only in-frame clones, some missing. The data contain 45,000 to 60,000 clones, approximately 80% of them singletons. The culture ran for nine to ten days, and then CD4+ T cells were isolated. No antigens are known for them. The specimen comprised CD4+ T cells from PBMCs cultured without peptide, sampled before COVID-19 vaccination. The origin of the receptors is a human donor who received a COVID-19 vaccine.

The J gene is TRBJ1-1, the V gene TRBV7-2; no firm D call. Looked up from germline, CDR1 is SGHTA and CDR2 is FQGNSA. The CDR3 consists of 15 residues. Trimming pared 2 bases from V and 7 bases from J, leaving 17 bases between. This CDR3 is CASSLRTSPQGEAFF. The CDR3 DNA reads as TGTGCCAGCAGCTTAAGAACTTCCCCCCAAGGTGAAGCTTTCTTT.

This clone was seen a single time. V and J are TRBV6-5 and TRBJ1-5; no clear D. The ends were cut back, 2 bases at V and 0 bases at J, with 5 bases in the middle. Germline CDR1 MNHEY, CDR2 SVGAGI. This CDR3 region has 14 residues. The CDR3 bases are TGTGCCAGCAGTTACGACCGTAGCAATCAGCCCCAGCATTTT. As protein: CASSYDRSNQPQHF.

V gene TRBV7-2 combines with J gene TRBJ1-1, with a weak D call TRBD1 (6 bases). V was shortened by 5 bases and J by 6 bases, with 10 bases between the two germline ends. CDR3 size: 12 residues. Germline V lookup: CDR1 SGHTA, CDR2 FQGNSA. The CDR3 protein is CASSGQYAEAFF. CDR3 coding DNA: TGTGCCAGCAGCGGACAGTACGCTGAAGCTTTCTTT.

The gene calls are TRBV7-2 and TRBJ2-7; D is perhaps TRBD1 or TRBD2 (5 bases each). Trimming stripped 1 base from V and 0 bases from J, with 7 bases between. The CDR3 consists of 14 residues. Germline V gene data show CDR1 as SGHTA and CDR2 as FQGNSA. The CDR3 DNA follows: TGTGCCAGCAGCTTAGGTGGGACCTCCTACGAGCAGTACGTC. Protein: CASSLGGTSYEQYV.

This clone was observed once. CDR3 in amino acids: CAWRDRWFYSGGNTEAFF. CDR3 bases: TGTGCCTGGAGGGACAGGTGGTTTTACTCGGGGGGGAACACTGAAGCTTTCTTT. The V gene is TRBV30, the J gene TRBJ1-1, with 7 bases lining up with TRBD1. Germline V gene lookup returns CDR1 GTSNPN and CDR2 SVGIG (reference sequence). The ends lost 3 bases at V and 1 base at J; junction bases unmatched: 17. The CDR3 loop spans 18 amino acids.

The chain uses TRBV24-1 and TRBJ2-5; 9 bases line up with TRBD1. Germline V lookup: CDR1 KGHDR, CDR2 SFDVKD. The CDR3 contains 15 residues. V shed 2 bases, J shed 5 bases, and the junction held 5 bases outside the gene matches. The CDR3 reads CATSDSQGAGETQYF. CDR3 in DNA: TGTGCCACCAGTGATTCACAGGGGGCAGGGGAGACCCAGTACTTC.

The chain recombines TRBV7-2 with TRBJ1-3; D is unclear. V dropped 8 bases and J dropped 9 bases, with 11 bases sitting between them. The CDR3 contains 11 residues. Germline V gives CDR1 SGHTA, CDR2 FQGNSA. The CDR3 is CASSRSSTIYF. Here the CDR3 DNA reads TGTGCCAGCTCCCGGTCGAGCACCATATATTTT.

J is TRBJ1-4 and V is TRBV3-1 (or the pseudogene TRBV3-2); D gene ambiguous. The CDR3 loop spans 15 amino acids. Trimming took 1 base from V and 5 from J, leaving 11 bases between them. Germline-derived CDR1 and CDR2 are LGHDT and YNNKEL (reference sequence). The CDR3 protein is CASSQAGSFNEKLFF. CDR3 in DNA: TGTGCCAGCAGCCAAGCTGGTTCTTTCAATGAAAAACTGTTTTTT.

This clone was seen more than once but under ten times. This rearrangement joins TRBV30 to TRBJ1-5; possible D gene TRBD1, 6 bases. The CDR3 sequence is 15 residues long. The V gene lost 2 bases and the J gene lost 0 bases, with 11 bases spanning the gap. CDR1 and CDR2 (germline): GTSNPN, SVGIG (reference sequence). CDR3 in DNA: TGTGCCTGGAGTCGGACAGCTTATAGCAATCAGCCCCAGCATTTT. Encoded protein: CAWSRTAYSNQPQHF.

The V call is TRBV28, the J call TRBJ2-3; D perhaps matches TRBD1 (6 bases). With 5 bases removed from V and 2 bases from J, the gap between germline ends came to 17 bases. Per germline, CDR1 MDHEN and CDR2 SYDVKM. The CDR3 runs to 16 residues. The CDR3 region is CASSVRRDTFTDTQYF. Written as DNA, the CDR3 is TGTGCCAGCAGTGTCCGACGGGACACCTTCACAGATACGCAGTATTTT. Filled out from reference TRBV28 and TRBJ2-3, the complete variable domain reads DVKVTQSSRYLVKRTGEKVFLECVQDMDHENMFWYRQDPGLGLRLIYFSYDVKMKEKGDIPEGYSVSREKKERFSLILESASTNQTSMYLCASSVRRDTFTDTQYFGPGTRLTVL.

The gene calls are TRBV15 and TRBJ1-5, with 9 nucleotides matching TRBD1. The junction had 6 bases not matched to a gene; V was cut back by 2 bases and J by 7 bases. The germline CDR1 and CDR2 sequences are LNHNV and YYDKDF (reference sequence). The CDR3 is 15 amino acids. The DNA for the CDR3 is TGTGCCACCAGCAGAAAGGGACAGGGAGTACAGCCCCAGCATTTT. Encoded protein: CATSRKGQGVQPQHF.

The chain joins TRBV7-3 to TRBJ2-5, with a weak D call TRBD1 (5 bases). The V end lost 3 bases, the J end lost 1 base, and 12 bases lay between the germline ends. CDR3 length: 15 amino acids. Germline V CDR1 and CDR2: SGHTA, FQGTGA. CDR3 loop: CASSFAGMVQETQYF. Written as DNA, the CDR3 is TGTGCCAGCAGCTTCGCAGGGATGGTCCAAGAGACCCAGTACTTC.

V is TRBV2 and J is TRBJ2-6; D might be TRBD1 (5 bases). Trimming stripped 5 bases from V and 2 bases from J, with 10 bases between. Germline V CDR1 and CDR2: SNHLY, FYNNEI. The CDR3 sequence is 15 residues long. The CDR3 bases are TGTGCCAGCAGTTCTAAGGGGACTGGGGCCAACGTCCTGACTTTC. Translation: CASSSKGTGANVLTF.

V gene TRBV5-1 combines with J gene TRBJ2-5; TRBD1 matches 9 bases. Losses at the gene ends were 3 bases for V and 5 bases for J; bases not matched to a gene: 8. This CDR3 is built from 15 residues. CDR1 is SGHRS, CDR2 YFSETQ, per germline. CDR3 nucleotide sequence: TGCGCCAGCAGCTGGCTGACAGGGGGTCAGGAGACCCAGTACTTC. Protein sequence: CASSWLTGGQETQYF. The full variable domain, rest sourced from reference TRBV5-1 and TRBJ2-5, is KAGVTQTPRYLIKTRGQQVTLSCSPISGHRSVSWYQQTPGQGLQFLFEYFSETQRNKGNFPGRFSGRQFSNSRSEMNVSTLELGDSALYLCASSWLTGGQETQYFGPGTRLLVL.

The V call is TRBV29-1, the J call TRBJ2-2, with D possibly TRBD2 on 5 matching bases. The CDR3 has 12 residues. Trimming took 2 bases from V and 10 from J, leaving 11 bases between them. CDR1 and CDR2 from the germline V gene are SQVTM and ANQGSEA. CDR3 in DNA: TGCAGCGTTGAAACACCCGGGGAGGAGCTGTTTTTT. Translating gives CSVETPGEELFF.

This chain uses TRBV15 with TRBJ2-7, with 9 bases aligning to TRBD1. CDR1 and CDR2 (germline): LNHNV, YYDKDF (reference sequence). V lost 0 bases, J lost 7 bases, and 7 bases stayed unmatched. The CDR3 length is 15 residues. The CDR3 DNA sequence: TGTGCCACCAGCAGAGAGAACAGGGGGCTAGGAGAGCAGTACGTC. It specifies CATSRENRGLGEQYV.

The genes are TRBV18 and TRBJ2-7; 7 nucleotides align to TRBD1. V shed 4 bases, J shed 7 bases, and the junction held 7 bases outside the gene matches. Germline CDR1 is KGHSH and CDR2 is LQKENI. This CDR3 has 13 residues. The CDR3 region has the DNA TGTGCCAGCTCACTCGGGACAGATGGGGAGCAGTACGTC. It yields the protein CASSLGTDGEQYV.

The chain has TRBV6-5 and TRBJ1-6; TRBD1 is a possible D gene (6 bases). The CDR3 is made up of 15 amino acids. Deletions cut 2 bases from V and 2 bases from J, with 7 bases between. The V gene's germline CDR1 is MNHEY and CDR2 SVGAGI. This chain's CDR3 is CASSYGDTYNSPLHF. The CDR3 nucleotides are TGTGCCAGCAGTTACGGGGACACCTATAATTCACCCCTCCACTTT.